This T cell receptor (beta chain) was identified during a study of T cell changes during pregnancy in multiple sclerosis. Measured with immunoSEQ multiplex PCR; TCRdb has only the in-frame clones, and not every one. The data show roughly 47,000 clones, 94% seen once. Trimming cost V 3 bases and J 0 bases; bases outside gene matches: 2. This CDR3 comprises 14 residues. Germline assignment: CDR1 SQVTM and CDR2 ANQGSEA. The receptor's source is a female donor with multiple sclerosis, enrolled in a pregnancy study. The sample consisted of CD8+ T cells from peripheral blood mononuclear cells, taken before pregnancy. The V gene is TRBV29-1, the J gene TRBJ2-1; 7 bases are shared with TRBD2. The chain's CDR3 is CSVDGGSSYNEQFF. DNA for the CDR3: TGCAGCGTTGATGGCGGGAGCTCCTACAATGAGCAGTTCTTC.